The 14 T cell receptor beta chains in this list originate from one sample, sequenced in a study of blood T cell repertoires in COVID-19. The method was immunoSEQ multiplex PCR; TCRdb's version includes in-frame clones alone and lacks a portion of them. Altogether about 180,000 clones are present, around 88% being singletons, with the ten largest covering 3.5% to 5%. The sample taken for sequencing was peripheral blood. The source of these receptors is a woman between 25 and 40 years old with acute or convalescent COVID-19.

The chain is built from TRBV4-1 and TRBJ1-1, with 7 bases identical to TRBD1. The CDR3 spans 15 residues. Germline V lookup: CDR1 MGHRA, CDR2 YSYEKL. The V segment lost 4 bases and the J segment 1 base; nucleotides outside the gene matches: 6. The CDR3 protein is CASSPTGVQNTEAFF. In DNA form, the CDR3 reads TGCGCCAGCAGCCCCACAGGGGTCCAGAACACTGAAGCTTTCTTT.

The chain is built from TRBV5-1 and TRBJ2-5; unclear D gene. Looked up from germline, CDR1 is SGHRS and CDR2 is YFSETQ. V lost 4 bases and J lost 1, with 5 bases in between. The CDR3 is made up of 12 amino acids. In nucleotides, the CDR3 is TGCGCCAGCAGCCTACCCCAAGAGACCCAGTACTTC. Translating gives CASSLPQETQYF.

V is TRBV27 and J is TRBJ2-3; 11 bases match TRBD2. The J segment lost 8 bases and the V segment lost 5 bases, leaving 9 bases of the junction unmatched. Germline values: CDR1 MNHEY, CDR2 SMNVEV (reference sequence). The CDR3 is made up of 15 amino acids. CDR3 sequence (DNA): TGTGCCAGCAGTGTAACTAGCGGGAGAGGAGTTACGCAGTATTTT. This encodes CASSVTSGRGVTQYF.

This chain links TRBV10-2 with TRBJ1-5; no clear D. Germline values: CDR1 WSHSY, CDR2 SAAADI. The CDR3 spans 12 residues. V lost 2 bases and J 5 bases, leaving 4 bases between the germline ends. CDR3 in DNA: TGCGCCAGCAGTGAGCGGGATCAGCCCCAGCATTTT. It translates to CASSERDQPQHF.

The rearrangement joins TRBV6-1 to TRBJ1-1; D unresolved. The length of the CDR3 is 14 residues. The V gene lost 2 bases and the J gene lost 5 bases, with 12 bases spanning the gap. Per germline, CDR1 MNHNS and CDR2 SASEGT. This CDR3 is CASSESKAGTEAFF. In DNA, the CDR3 is TGTGCCAGCAGTGAAAGCAAGGCGGGGACTGAAGCTTTCTTT.

The chain couples TRBV28 to TRBJ2-3; 9 bases fit TRBD1. The length of the CDR3 is 14 residues. Germline CDR1 reads MDHEN; CDR2 reads SYDVKM. The V and J ends lost 7 bases and 7 bases, in that order; junction bases with no gene match: 9. This CDR3 reads CASIGGTGFHTQYF. Written as DNA, the CDR3 is TGTGCCAGCATCGGCGGGACAGGGTTTCATACGCAGTATTTT. Combining the CDR3 with reference TRBV28 and TRBJ2-3 gives the whole variable domain DVKVTQSSRYLVKRTGEKVFLECVQDMDHENMFWYRQDPGLGLRLIYFSYDVKMKEKGDIPEGYSVSREKKERFSLILESASTNQTSMYLCASIGGTGFHTQYFGPGTRLTVL.

The rearrangement joins TRBV7-2 to TRBJ2-3; D may be TRBD1 (5 bases). CDR1 SGHTA and CDR2 FQGNSA come from the germline V gene. Trimming left V 6 bases short and J 6 bases short, with 13 bases between. The CDR3 is 13 amino acids. The CDR3 sequence is CASRLTGADTQYF. CDR3 bases: TGTGCCAGCAGGTTGACTGGGGCCGATACGCAGTATTTT.

This chain joins TRBV10-3 and TRBJ1-1; 9 positions agree with TRBD1. From germline, CDR1 is ENHRY and CDR2 SYGVKD. Trimming cost V 4 bases and J 0 bases; bases outside gene matches: 12. This CDR3 spans 18 amino acids. CDR3 DNA: TGTGCCATCAGTGCGGACAGGGGACAGCATTGGATGAACACTGAAGCTTTCTTT. Its translation is CAISADRGQHWMNTEAFF.

The chain is built from TRBV9 and TRBJ1-2, with D unclear. Germline V gene lookup returns CDR1 SGDLS and CDR2 YYNGEE. This CDR3 is built from 13 residues. V lost 1 base and J lost 6, with 10 bases in between. CDR3 in amino acids: CASSVNRADGYTF. CDR3 DNA: TGTGCCAGCAGCGTAAACAGAGCGGATGGCTACACCTTC.

The rearrangement joins TRBV25-1 to TRBJ1-1; tentative D call: TRBD1 (5 bases). There are 13 residues in the CDR3. Trimming cost V 5 bases and J 7 bases, with 14 bases left between them. Germline V lookup: CDR1 MGHDK, CDR2 SYGVNS. The CDR3 loop is CASSSRFGGEAFF. The CDR3 DNA reads TGTGCCAGCAGTTCCCGCTTCGGGGGTGAAGCTTTCTTT.

This sequence joins TRBV25-1 and TRBJ2-1; D is possibly TRBD2 (6 bases). The germline gives CDR1 MGHDK, CDR2 SYGVNS. The V and J ends lost 2 bases and 7 bases respectively, with 9 bases between them. The CDR3 contains 13 residues. CDR3 residues: CASSEMGGNEQFF. The CDR3 nucleotides read TGTGCCAGCAGTGAAATGGGAGGAAATGAGCAGTTCTTC.

V is TRBV5-1 and J is TRBJ1-4, with unresolved D. V lost 4 bases, J lost 14 bases, and 18 bases lay in between. This CDR3 region has 13 residues. Germline CDR1 reads SGHRS; CDR2 reads YFSETQ. The CDR3 protein is CASSTDGRGNLFF. The CDR3 nucleotides are TGCGCCAGCAGCACGGACGGGCGGGGTAACCTGTTTTTT.

The chain employs TRBV19 and TRBJ2-7; D gene uncertain. CDR3 length: 14 amino acids. CDR1 and CDR2 (germline): LNHDA, SQIVND (reference sequence). Trimming shortened V by 5 bases and J by 4 bases, and 15 bases separated the two germline ends. CDR3 sequence: CASSLLVSRYEQYF. Written as DNA, the CDR3 is TGTGCCAGTAGTCTCCTAGTCTCCCGATACGAGCAGTACTTC.

V and J are TRBV10-3 and TRBJ2-2; possible D gene TRBD1, 5 bases. From germline, CDR1 is ENHRY and CDR2 SYGVKD. Deletions cut 7 bases from V and 2 bases from J, with 20 bases between. There are 17 residues in the CDR3. The CDR3 coding sequence is TGTGCCATCAAGTCTTCCAGACAGTCCACTAACACCGGGGAGCTGTTTTTT. This translates into CAIKSSRQSTNTGELFF.